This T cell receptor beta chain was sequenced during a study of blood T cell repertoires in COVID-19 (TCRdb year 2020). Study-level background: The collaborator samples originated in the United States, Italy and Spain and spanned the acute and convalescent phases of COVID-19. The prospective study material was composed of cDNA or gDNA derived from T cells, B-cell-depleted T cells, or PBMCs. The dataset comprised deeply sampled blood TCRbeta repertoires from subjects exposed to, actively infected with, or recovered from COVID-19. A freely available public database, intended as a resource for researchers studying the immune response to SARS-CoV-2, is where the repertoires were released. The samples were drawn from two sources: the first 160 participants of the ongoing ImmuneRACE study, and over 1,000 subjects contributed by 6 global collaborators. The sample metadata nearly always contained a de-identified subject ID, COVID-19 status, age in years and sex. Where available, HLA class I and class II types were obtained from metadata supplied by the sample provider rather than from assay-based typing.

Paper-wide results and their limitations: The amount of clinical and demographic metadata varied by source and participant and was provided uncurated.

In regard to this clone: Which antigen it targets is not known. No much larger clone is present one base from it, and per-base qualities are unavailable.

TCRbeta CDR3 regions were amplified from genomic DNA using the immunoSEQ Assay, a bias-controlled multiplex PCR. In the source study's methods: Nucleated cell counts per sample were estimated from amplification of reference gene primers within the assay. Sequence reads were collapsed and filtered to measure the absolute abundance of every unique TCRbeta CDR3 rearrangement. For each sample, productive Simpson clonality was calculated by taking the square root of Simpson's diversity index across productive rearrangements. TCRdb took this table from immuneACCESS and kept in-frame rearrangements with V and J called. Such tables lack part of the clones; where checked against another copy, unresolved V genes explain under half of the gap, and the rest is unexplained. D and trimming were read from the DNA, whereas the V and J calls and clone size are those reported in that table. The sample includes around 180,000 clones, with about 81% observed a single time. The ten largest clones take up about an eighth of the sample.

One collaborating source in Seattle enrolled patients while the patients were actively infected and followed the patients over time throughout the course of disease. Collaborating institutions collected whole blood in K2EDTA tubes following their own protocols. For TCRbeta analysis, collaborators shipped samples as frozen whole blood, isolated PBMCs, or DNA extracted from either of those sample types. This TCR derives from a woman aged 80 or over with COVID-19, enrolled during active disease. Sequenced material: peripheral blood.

The CDR3 sequence is CASSEYSTGVSTEAFF. The nucleotide sequence reads as follows: TGTGCCAGCAGTGAATATAGTACAGGGGTAAGCACTGAAGCTTTCTTT. The sequence links TRBV25-1 to TRBJ1-1, and TRBD1 aligns with 7 junction nucleotides. The CDR3, cysteine through phenylalanine, is 16 amino acids long. Only the CDR3 portion is preserved as DNA: 48 bases, with reading frame beginning at the first base. V and J are trimmed by 0 bases and 4 bases, and the gene matches miss 8 bases of the junction. From a lookup of the germline V gene, CDR1 and CDR2 are MGHDK and SYGVNS.